This entry concerns a single T cell receptor beta chain. What it recognizes is unknown. Trimming shortened V by 1 base and J by 4 bases, and 6 bases separated the two germline ends. This CDR3 contains 13 residues. Germline-derived CDR1 and CDR2 are MGHDK and SYGVNS. These data are taken from a study of vaccination effects on CD4 cells after COVID-19. Points from the study as a whole: By a late point after vaccination, infection- and vaccine-induced clones had shrunk markedly through clonal contraction.

Viral peptide pools were used in the ViraFEST assay to expand antigen-specific CD4+ T cells, and sequencing came afterward. Isolation of CD4+ T cells took place after approximately ten days of culture. Previously uninfected by SARS-CoV-2, the vaccine recipients also showed negative nucleocapsid antibodies. PBMC were cultured at roughly 2.2 million per well with 10 IU/ml IL-2 and around 9.2 ug/ml peptides. Half-medium exchanges with IL-2 medium took place on days 3 and 7. TCRdb keeps only in-frame clones here, not all; method: immunoSEQ multiplex PCR. The sample holds around 79,000 clones, approximately 81% seen once.

V is TRBV25-1 and J is TRBJ2-3; D not resolved. The receptor comes from a human donor who received a COVID-19 vaccine. Sequencing used CD4+ T cells from PBMCs cultured with HCoV-229E spike peptides, obtained before COVID-19 vaccination. CDR3 sequence reads: CASSEFGSDTQYF. DNA of the CDR3: TGTGCCAGCAGTGAATTTGGCTCAGATACGCAGTATTTT.